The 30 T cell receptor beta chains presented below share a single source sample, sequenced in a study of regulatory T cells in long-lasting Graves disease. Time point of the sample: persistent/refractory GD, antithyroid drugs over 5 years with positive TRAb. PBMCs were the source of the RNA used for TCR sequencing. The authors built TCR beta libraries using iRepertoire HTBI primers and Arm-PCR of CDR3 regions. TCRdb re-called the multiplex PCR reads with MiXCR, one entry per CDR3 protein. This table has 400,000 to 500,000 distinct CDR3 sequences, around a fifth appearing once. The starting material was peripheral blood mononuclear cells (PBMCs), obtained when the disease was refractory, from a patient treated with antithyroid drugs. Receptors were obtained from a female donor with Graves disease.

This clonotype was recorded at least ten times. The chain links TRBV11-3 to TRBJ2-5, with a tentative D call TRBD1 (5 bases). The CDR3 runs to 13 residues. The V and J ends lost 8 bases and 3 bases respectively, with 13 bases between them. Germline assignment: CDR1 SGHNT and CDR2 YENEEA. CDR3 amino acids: CASGWVREETQYF. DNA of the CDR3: TGTGCCAGCGGATGGGTCAGGGAAGAGACCCAGTACTTC. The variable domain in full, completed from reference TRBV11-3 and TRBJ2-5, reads EAGVVQSPRYKIIEKKQPVAFWCNPISGHNTLYWYLQNLGQGPELLIRYENEEAVDDSQLPKDRFSAERLKGVDSTLKIQPAELGDSAVYLCASGWVREETQYFGPGTRLLVL.

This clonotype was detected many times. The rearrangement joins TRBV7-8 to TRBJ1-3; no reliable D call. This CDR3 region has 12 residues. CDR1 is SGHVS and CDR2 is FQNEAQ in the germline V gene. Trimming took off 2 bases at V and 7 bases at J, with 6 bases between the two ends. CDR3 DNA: TGTGCCAGCAGCTTATCACAGAACACCATATATTTT. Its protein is CASSLSQNTIYF.

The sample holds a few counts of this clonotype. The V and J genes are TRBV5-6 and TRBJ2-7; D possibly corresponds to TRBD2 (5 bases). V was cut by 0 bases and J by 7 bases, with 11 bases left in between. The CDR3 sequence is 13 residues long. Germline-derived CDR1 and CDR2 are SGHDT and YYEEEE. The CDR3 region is CASSLAGVGEQYF. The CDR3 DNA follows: TGTGCCAGCAGCTTGGCCGGGGTAGGGGAGCAGTACTTC.

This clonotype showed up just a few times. The CDR3 DNA reads as TGTGCCAGCAGCTCAGAGGTCTATGGCTACACCTTC. Protein: CASSSEVYGYTF. The chain employs TRBV3-1 and TRBJ1-2; D gene unclear. Germline CDR1 and CDR2: LGHDT and YNNKEL (reference sequence). This CDR3 comprises 12 residues. V shed 5 bases and J shed 4 bases, with 8 bases lying between them.

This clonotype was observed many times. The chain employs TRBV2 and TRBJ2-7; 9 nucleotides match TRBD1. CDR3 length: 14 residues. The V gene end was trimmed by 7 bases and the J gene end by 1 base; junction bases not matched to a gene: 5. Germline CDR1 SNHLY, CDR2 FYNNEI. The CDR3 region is CASIPGTGSYEQYF. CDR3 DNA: TGTGCCAGCATTCCCGGGACAGGGTCCTACGAGCAGTACTTC.

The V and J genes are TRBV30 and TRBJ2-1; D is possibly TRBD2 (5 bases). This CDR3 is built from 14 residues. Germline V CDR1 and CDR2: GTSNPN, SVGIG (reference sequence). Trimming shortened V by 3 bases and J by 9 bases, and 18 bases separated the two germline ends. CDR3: CAWRPPYRGPEQFF. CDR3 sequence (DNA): TGTGCCTGGAGGCCCCCGTATCGGGGTCCTGAGCAGTTCTTC.

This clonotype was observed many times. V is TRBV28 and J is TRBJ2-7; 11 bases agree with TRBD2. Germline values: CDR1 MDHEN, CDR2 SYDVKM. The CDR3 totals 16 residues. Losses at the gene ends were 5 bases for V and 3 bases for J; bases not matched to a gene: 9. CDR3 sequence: CASSLDSGLADYEQYF. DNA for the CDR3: TGTGCCAGCAGTCTAGATTCGGGACTAGCGGACTACGAGCAGTACTTC.

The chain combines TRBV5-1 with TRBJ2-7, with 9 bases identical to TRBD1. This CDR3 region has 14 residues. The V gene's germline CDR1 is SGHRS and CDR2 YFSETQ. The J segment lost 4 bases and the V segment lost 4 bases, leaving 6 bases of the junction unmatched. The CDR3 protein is CASSVGTGTYEQYF. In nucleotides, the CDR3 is TGCGCCAGCAGCGTCGGGACAGGGACTTACGAGCAGTACTTC.

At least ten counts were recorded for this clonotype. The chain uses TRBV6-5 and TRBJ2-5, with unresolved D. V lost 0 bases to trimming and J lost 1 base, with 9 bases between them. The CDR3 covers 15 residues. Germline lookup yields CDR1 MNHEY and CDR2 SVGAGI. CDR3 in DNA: TGTGCCAGCAGTTACTCGGGTGGATTCCAAGAGACCCAGTACTTC. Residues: CASSYSGGFQETQYF.

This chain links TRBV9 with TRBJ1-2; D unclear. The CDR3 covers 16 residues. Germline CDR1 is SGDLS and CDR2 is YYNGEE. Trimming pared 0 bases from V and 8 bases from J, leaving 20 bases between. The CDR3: CASSVAFGRSVEGYTF. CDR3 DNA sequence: TGTGCCAGCAGCGTAGCTTTCGGCAGGTCCGTTGAGGGCTACACCTTC. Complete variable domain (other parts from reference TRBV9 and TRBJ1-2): DSGVTQTPKHLITATGQRVTLRCSPRSGDLSVYWYQQSLDQGLQFLIQYYNGEERAKGNILERFSAQQFPDLHSELNLSSLELGDSALYFCASSVAFGRSVEGYTFGSGTRLTVV.

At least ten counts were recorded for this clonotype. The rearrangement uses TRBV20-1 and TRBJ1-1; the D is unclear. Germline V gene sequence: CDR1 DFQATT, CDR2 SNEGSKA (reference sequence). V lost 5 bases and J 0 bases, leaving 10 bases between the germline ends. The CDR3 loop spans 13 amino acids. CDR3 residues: CSAEPQVNTEAFF. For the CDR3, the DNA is TGCAGTGCTGAACCCCAGGTGAACACTGAAGCTTTCTTT.

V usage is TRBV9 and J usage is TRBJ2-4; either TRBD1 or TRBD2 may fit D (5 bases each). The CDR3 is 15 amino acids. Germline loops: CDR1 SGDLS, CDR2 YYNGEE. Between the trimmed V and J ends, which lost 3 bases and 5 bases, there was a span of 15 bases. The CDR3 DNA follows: TGTGCCAGCAGCGCCGCCGCAGGGAGCCAAAACATTCAGTACTTC. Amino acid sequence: CASSAAAGSQNIQYF.

The CDR3 DNA reads as TGCGCCAGCAGCCAAGATTCCAGGGGGGAGACTGAAGCTTTCTTT. Its translation: CASSQDSRGETEAFF. The chain combines TRBV4-1 with TRBJ1-1; 7 nucleotides agree with TRBD1. Trimming took 0 bases from V and 5 from J; bases not matched to a gene: 6. Per the germline V gene, CDR1 is MGHRA and CDR2 is YSYEKL. This CDR3 comprises 15 residues.

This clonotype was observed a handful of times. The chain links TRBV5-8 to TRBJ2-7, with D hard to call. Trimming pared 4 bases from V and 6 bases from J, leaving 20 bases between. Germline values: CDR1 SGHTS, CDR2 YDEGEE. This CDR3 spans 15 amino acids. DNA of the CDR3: TGTGCCAGCAGCCCATTGGGTTTCTCGAGGAGCGAGCAGTACTTC. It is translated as CASSPLGFSRSEQYF. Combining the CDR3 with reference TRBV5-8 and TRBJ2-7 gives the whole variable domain EAGVTQSPTHLIKTRGQQATLRCSPISGHTSVYWYQQALGLGLQFLLWYDEGEERNRGNFPPRFSGRQFPNYSSELNVNALELEDSALYLCASSPLGFSRSEQYFGPGTRLTVT.

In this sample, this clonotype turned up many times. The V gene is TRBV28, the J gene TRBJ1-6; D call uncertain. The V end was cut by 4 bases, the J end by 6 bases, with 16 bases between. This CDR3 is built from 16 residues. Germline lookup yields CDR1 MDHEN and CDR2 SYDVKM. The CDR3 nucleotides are TGTGCCAGCAGTTACGAAGCCCCATACGCTAATTCACCCCTCCACTTT. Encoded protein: CASSYEAPYANSPLHF.

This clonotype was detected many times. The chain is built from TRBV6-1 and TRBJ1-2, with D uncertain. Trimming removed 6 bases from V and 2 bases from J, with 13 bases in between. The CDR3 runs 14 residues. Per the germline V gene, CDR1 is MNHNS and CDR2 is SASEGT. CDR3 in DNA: TGTGCCAGCAGCCTACGTCGGATAAACTATGGCTACACCTTC. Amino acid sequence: CASSLRRINYGYTF.

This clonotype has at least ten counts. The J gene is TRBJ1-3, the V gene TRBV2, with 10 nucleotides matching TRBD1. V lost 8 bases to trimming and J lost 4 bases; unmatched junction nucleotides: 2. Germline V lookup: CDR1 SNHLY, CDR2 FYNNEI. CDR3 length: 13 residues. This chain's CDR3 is CASEGQGGNTIYF. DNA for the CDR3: TGTGCCAGCGAGGGACAGGGGGGAAACACCATATATTTT.

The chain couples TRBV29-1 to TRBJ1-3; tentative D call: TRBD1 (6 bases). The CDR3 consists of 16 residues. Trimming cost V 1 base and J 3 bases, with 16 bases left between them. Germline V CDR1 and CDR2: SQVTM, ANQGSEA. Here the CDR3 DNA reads TGCAGCGTTGAAGCCAACGACAGGATGCTTGGAAACACCATATATTTT. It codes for CSVEANDRMLGNTIYF.

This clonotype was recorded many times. CDR3 amino acids: CASSLLSRLGGYTF. CDR3 sequence (DNA): TGTGCCAGCAGTTTATTGTCGCGGTTAGGTGGCTACACCTTC. This chain links TRBV28 with TRBJ1-2, with D unclear. V lost 1 base and J lost 7, with 13 bases in between. There are 14 residues in the CDR3. Germline V gene lookup returns CDR1 MDHEN and CDR2 SYDVKM.

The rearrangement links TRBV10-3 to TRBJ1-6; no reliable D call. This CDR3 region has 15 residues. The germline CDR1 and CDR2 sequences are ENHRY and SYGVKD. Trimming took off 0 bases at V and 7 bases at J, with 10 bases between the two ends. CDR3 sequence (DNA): TGTGCCATCAGTGAGTCGGCGGCGCCCAATTCACCCCTCCACTTT. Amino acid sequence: CAISESAAPNSPLHF.

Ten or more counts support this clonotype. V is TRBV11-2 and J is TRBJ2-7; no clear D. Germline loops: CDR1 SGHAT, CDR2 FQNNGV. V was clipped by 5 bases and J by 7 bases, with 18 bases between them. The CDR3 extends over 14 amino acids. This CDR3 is CASSRPDAPAEQYF. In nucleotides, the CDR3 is TGTGCCAGCAGCCGACCCGACGCCCCCGCTGAGCAGTACTTC. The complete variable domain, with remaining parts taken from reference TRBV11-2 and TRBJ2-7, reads EAGVAQSPRYKIIEKRQSVAFWCNPISGHATLYWYQQILGQGPKLLIQFQNNGVVDDSQLPKDRFSAERLKGVDSTLKIQPAKLEDSAVYLCASSRPDAPAEQYFGPGTRLTVT.

The CDR3 DNA reads TGTGCCATCAGTAACGACATCTATGGCTACACCTTC. This sequence encodes CAISNDIYGYTF. This chain connects TRBV10-3 to TRBJ1-2; D gene uncertain. The V gene's germline CDR1 is ENHRY and CDR2 SYGVKD. This CDR3 spans 12 amino acids. Trimming removed 5 bases from V and 4 bases from J, with 8 bases in between.

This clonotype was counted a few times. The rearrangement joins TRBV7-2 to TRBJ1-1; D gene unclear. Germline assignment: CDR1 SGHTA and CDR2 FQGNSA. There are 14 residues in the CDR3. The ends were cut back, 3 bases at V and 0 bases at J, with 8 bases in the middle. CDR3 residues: CASSFGWMNTEAFF. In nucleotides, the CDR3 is TGTGCCAGCAGCTTCGGATGGATGAACACTGAAGCTTTCTTT.

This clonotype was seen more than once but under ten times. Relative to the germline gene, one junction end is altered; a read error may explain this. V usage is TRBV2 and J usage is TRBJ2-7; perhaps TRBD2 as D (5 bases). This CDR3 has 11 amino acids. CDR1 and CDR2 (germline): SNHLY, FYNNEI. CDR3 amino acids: CASSEGAEEYF. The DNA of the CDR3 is TGTGCCAGCAGTGAGGGAGCCGAGGAGTACTTC. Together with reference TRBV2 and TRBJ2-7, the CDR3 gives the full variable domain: EPEVTQTPSHQVTQMGQEVILRCVPISNHLYFYWYRQILGQKVEFLVSFYNNEISEKSEIFDDQFSVERPDGSNFTLKIRSTKLEDSAMYFCASSEGAEEYFGPGTRLTVT.

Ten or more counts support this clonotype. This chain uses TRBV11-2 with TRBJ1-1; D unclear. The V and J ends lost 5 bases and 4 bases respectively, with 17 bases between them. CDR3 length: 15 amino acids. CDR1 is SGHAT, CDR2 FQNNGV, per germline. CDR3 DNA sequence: TGTGCCAGCAGCCCCGGCCTCGGTAGTAGCACTGAAGCTTTCTTT. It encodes CASSPGLGSSTEAFF.

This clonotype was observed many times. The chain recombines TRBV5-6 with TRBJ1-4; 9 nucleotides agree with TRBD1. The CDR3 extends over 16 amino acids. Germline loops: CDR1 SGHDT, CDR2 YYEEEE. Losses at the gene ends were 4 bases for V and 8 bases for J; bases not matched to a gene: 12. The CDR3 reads CASSTHRGRVEEKLFF. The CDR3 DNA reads TGTGCCAGCAGCACACACAGGGGGCGCGTTGAAGAAAAACTGTTTTTT.

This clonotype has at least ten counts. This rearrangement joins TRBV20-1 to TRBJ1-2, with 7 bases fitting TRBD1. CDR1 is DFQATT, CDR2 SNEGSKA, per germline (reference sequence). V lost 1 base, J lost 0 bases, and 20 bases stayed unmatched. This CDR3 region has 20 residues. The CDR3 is CSARADGGTRGWKANYGYTF. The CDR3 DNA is TGCAGTGCTAGAGCCGATGGGGGGACCAGGGGGTGGAAGGCTAACTATGGCTACACCTTC.

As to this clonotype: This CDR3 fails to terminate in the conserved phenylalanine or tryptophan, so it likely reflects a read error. The CDR3 protein is CASSPHPGSETSNQPQHS. CDR3 DNA sequence: TGTGCCAGCAGCCCACACCCCGGCAGTGAGACTAGCAATCAGCCCCAGCATTCT. The chain carries TRBV9 and TRBJ1-5; D uncertain. The V end was cut by 4 bases, the J end by 0 bases, with 20 bases between. Germline V CDR1 and CDR2: SGDLS, YYNGEE. The CDR3 is 18 residues long.

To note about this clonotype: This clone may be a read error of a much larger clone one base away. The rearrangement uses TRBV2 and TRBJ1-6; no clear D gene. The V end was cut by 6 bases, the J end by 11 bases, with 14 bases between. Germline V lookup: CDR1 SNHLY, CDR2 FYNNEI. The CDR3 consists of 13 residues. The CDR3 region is CASSLEPEPPLHF. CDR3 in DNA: TGTGCCAGCAGCCTAGAGCCGGAACCACCCCTCCACTTT.

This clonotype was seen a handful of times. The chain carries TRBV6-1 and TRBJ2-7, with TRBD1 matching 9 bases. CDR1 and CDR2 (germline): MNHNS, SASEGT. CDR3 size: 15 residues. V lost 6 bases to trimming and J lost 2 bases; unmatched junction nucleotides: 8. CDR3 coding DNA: TGTGCCAGCAGCCGTCCGGGACAGGGTACCTACGAGCAGTACTTC. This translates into CASSRPGQGTYEQYF.